The 26 T cell receptor beta chains below were found in one sample sequenced in a study of blood T cell repertoires in COVID-19. TCRdb keeps only in-frame clones here, not all; method: immunoSEQ multiplex PCR. The sample lists approximately 350,000 clones, 80% to 90% occurring once. The sample consisted of peripheral blood. Receptors originate from a man younger than 40 with active or convalescent COVID-19.

The DNA for the CDR3 is TGTGCCAGCAGCCAGGCTGACAGGTTCTCCTACGAGCAGTACTTC. Protein sequence: CASSQADRFSYEQYF. This chain links TRBV3-1 (or the pseudogene TRBV3-2) with TRBJ2-7; D perhaps matches TRBD1 (6 bases). Germline V gene lookup returns CDR1 LGHDT and CDR2 YNNKEL (reference sequence). CDR3 length equals 15 residues. V shed 3 bases and J shed 0 bases, with 12 bases lying between them.

Details on this clone: At one end, the junction sequence differs from germline, possibly due to a read error. The CDR3 DNA follows: TGTGCCAGCGGCTTATTAGCGGGAGGAGTTTTGGAGCAGTTCTTC. Protein sequence: CASGLLAGGVLEQFF. This rearrangement joins TRBV7-2 to TRBJ2-1; 10 bases map to TRBD2. This CDR3 is 15 amino acids long. Germline loops: CDR1 SGHTA, CDR2 FQGNSA.

The J gene is TRBJ1-1, the V gene TRBV12-3 or TRBV12-4; no clear D. Trimming stripped 6 bases from V and 3 bases from J, with 11 bases between. The CDR3 has 13 residues. The CDR3 loop is CASSQTGYTEAFF. In nucleotides, the CDR3 is TGTGCCAGCAGCCAGACGGGATACACTGAAGCTTTCTTT.

This chain links TRBV7-8 with TRBJ1-1, with D hard to call. The germline V and J ends were trimmed by 5 bases and 7 bases, with 8 bases remaining between them. CDR1 and CDR2 (germline): SGHVS, FQNEAQ. There are 11 residues in the CDR3. The CDR3 is CASSAVDEAFF. CDR3 sequence (DNA): TGTGCCAGCAGCGCCGTAGATGAAGCTTTCTTT.

V and J are TRBV27 and TRBJ1-2, with 8 nucleotides matching TRBD1. The germline gives CDR1 MNHEY, CDR2 SMNVEV (reference sequence). V was pared by 4 bases and J by 6 bases, with 4 bases of the junction left unmatched. CDR3 size: 13 residues. The CDR3 protein is CASSYDRGDGYTF. The CDR3 DNA is TGTGCCAGCAGTTATGACAGGGGTGATGGCTACACCTTC.

The chain recombines TRBV30 with TRBJ2-1; 7 bases match TRBD1. Trimming removed 5 bases from V and 5 bases from J; junction bases left unmatched: 18. The CDR3 is 17 amino acids. Germline CDR1 reads GTSNPN; CDR2 reads SVGIG (reference sequence). This CDR3 is CAWDRSRTRTGNNEQFF. The CDR3 DNA follows: TGTGCCTGGGACCGCTCCCGGACTCGGACAGGCAACAATGAGCAGTTCTTC.

This chain connects TRBV24-1 to TRBJ2-5; 7 positions match TRBD2. V lost 0 bases to trimming and J lost 2 bases; unmatched junction nucleotides: 5. Germline CDR1 is KGHDR and CDR2 is SFDVKD. The CDR3 spans 16 residues. Written as DNA, the CDR3 is TGTGCCACCAGTGATTTGCGCTTCGGGGGGCAAGAGACCCAGTACTTC. It encodes CATSDLRFGGQETQYF.

This CDR3 reads CASSEWTENTEAFF. In DNA, the CDR3 is TGTGCCAGCAGTGAATGGACTGAAAACACTGAAGCTTTCTTT. This chain links TRBV25-1 with TRBJ1-1; no reliable D call. Germline V CDR1 and CDR2: MGHDK, SYGVNS. The CDR3 consists of 14 residues. Trimming removed 1 base at V and 2 bases at J, with 8 bases between. The whole variable domain, remainder taken from reference TRBV25-1 and TRBJ1-1, is EADIYQTPRYLVIGTGKKITLECSQTMGHDKMYWYQQDPGMELHLIHYSYGVNSTEKGDLSSESTVSRIRTEHFPLTLESARPSHTSQYLCASSEWTENTEAFFGQGTRLTVV.

This chain uses TRBV3-1 (or the pseudogene TRBV3-2) with TRBJ2-3, with TRBD2 matching 11 bases. With 5 bases clipped from V and 0 bases from J, the junction kept 7 bases outside the gene matches. The CDR3 consists of 17 residues. Germline V gives CDR1 LGHDT, CDR2 YNNKEL (reference sequence). CDR3 sequence: CASSSPSGRTSTDTQYF. CDR3 bases: TGTGCCAGCAGCTCGCCTAGCGGGAGGACTAGCACAGATACGCAGTATTTT.

This clone was recorded once. J is TRBJ1-1 and V is TRBV5-1; 7 positions agree with TRBD1. This CDR3 spans 15 amino acids. Germline V gene lookup returns CDR1 SGHRS and CDR2 YFSETQ. V trimming: 0 bases; J trimming: 1 base; junction bases outside the gene matches: 3. CDR3 coding DNA: TGCGCCAGCAGCTTGGGTGGGACAGAGAACACTGAAGCTTTCTTT. Encoded protein: CASSLGGTENTEAFF.

This clone has a handful of counts. The genes are TRBV5-6 and TRBJ2-3; no definite D call. The V end lost 2 bases, the J end lost 2 bases, and 9 bases lay between the germline ends. Germline assignment: CDR1 SGHDT and CDR2 YYEEEE. CDR3 size: 14 residues. CDR3 region: CASSFVRATDTQYF. CDR3 DNA sequence: TGTGCCAGCAGCTTCGTAAGAGCCACAGATACGCAGTATTTT.

The chain combines TRBV6-6 with TRBJ1-5; D is undetermined. The CDR3 runs to 13 residues. CDR1 is MNHNY, CDR2 SVGAGI, per germline (reference sequence). The germline V and J ends were trimmed by 6 bases and 3 bases, with 9 bases remaining between them. Here the CDR3 reads CASSPYANQPQHF. In nucleotides, the CDR3 is TGTGCCAGCAGCCCCTACGCCAATCAGCCCCAGCATTTT.

A remark on this clone: One end of the junction is discordant with germline, which a read error may explain. This chain connects TRBV20-1 to TRBJ1-4; 7 bases are shared with TRBD1. The CDR3 loop spans 11 amino acids. From germline, CDR1 is DFQATT and CDR2 SNEGSKA (reference sequence). Written as DNA, the CDR3 is TGCAGTGCATCGATCGTCTCCGGGACAGTTTTT. This sequence encodes CSASIVSGTVF.

The gene calls are TRBV14 and TRBJ1-1; D is unresolved. Trimming took off 3 bases at V and 0 bases at J, with 11 bases between the two ends. The CDR3 has 15 amino acids. Germline CDR1 and CDR2: SGHDN and FVKESK. The CDR3 sequence: CASSHSNSMNTEAFF. CDR3 nucleotides: TGTGCCAGCAGCCATTCCAATAGCATGAACACTGAAGCTTTCTTT.

The CDR3 sequence: CASSLATGTSGRARGSYEQYF. As DNA, the CDR3 is TGTGCCAGCAGCTTAGCGACCGGGACTAGCGGGAGGGCCAGGGGATCCTACGAGCAGTACTTC. The chain uses TRBV7-2 and TRBJ2-7; 16 bases are a match to TRBD2. CDR1 SGHTA and CDR2 FQGNSA come from the germline V gene. Trimming cost V 0 bases and J 1 base; bases outside gene matches: 12. The CDR3 length is 21 residues.

The chain is built from TRBV7-2 and TRBJ1-2; no clear D. V shed 6 bases and J shed 12 bases, with 14 bases lying between them. Germline CDR1 SGHTA, CDR2 FQGNSA. The CDR3 consists of 11 residues. CDR3 sequence reads: CASRSARVDTF. The CDR3 region has the DNA TGTGCCAGCAGGTCCGCGAGGGTAGACACCTTC.

The rearrangement links TRBV5-4 to TRBJ1-5; TRBD1 aligns across 10 bases. This CDR3 is 15 amino acids long. Unmatched junction bases numbered 5, after V lost 3 bases and J lost 5 bases. In germline, CDR1 is SGHNT, CDR2 YYREEE (reference sequence). CDR3 residues: CASSWGQGPDQPQHF. The CDR3 DNA sequence: TGTGCCAGCAGCTGGGGACAGGGGCCAGATCAGCCCCAGCATTTT.

V usage is TRBV7-2 and J usage is TRBJ1-3; D not certain. Germline V gene sequence: CDR1 SGHTA, CDR2 FQGNSA. This CDR3 comprises 14 residues. V gave up 5 bases and J gave up 2 bases, with 10 bases separating them. In DNA, the CDR3 is TGTGCCAGCAGCACCTCCGGGGCTGGAAACACCATATATTTT. As protein: CASSTSGAGNTIYF.

The chain links TRBV3-1 (or the pseudogene TRBV3-2) to TRBJ2-1; 9 bases map to TRBD2. The CDR3 consists of 17 residues. CDR1 LGHDT and CDR2 YNNKEL come from the germline V gene (reference sequence). The V and J ends lost 1 base and 14 bases, in that order; junction bases with no gene match: 18. CDR3 amino acids: CASSQVLGRGGRMLEFF. Written as DNA, the CDR3 is TGTGCCAGCAGCCAAGTCCTCGGGCGGGGGGGCCGGATGTTGGAGTTCTTC.

The rearrangement uses TRBV6-2 or TRBV6-3 and TRBJ2-1; weak D call: TRBD2 (5 bases). The CDR3 sequence is 15 residues long. Trimming removed 6 bases at V and 8 bases at J, with 20 bases between. The V gene's germline CDR1 is MNHEY and CDR2 SVGEGT. The DNA of the CDR3 is TGTGCCAGCAGCGCCGGGCGGGCGAGCGTCCATGAGCAGTTCTTC. Translation gives CASSAGRASVHEQFF.

This chain connects TRBV3-1 (or the pseudogene TRBV3-2) to TRBJ2-7; 8 nucleotides align to TRBD1. This CDR3 spans 15 amino acids. Looked up from germline, CDR1 is LGHDT and CDR2 is YNNKEL (reference sequence). V lost 1 base, J lost 11 bases, and 13 bases stayed unmatched. The DNA of the CDR3 is TGTGCCAGCAGCCAAGGAGGACAGGGCCTAAGCAAAAAGTACTTC. Amino acids: CASSQGGQGLSKKYF.

The rearrangement links TRBV10-3 to TRBJ2-3; D might be TRBD2 (5 bases). Trimming took 2 bases from V and 0 from J, leaving 9 bases between them. Germline V gives CDR1 ENHRY, CDR2 SYGVKD. The CDR3 consists of 15 residues. The CDR3 DNA sequence: TGTGCCATCAGTGAGATGCGGGTTAGCACAGATACGCAGTATTTT. This sequence encodes CAISEMRVSTDTQYF.

The chain couples TRBV5-1 to TRBJ1-2; 7 nucleotides agree with TRBD1. Germline assignment: CDR1 SGHRS and CDR2 YFSETQ. Unmatched junction bases numbered 3, after V lost 4 bases and J lost 3 bases. This CDR3 is built from 13 residues. CDR3 protein: CASSRTGDYGYTF. Here the CDR3 DNA reads TGCGCCAGCAGCCGAACAGGGGACTATGGCTACACCTTC. Full variable domain (rest looked up from reference TRBV5-1 and TRBJ1-2): KAGVTQTPRYLIKTRGQQVTLSCSPISGHRSVSWYQQTPGQGLQFLFEYFSETQRNKGNFPGRFSGRQFSNSRSEMNVSTLELGDSALYLCASSRTGDYGYTFGSGTRLTVV.

The chain is built from TRBV11-3 and TRBJ2-3; 7 bases line up with TRBD2. The CDR3 covers 15 residues. Unmatched junction bases numbered 12, after V lost 8 bases and J lost 4 bases. Germline-derived CDR1 and CDR2 are SGHNT and YENEEA. The CDR3 protein is CASSRSGAGSDTQYF. CDR3 coding DNA: TGTGCCAGCTCCCGCAGCGGGGCCGGGTCAGATACGCAGTATTTT.

This clone was counted at least ten times. The chain is built from TRBV6-5 and TRBJ1-1; 7 nucleotides match TRBD1. The V gene end was trimmed by 8 bases and the J gene end by 4 bases; junction bases not matched to a gene: 13. Germline V gene data show CDR1 as MNHEY and CDR2 as SVGAGI. The CDR3 loop spans 15 amino acids. For the CDR3, the DNA is TGTGCCAGCCCTCCCCCGGCCCCAGGGGGCACTGAAGCTTTCTTT. It translates to CASPPPAPGGTEAFF.

As regards this clone: An end of the junction differs from the germline gene, which may be a read error. This chain connects TRBV7-2 to TRBJ2-1; 15 nucleotides align to TRBD2. This CDR3 is built from 16 residues. The germline V gene encodes CDR1 SGHTA and CDR2 FQGNSA. CDR3 bases: TGTGCCAGCAGCTCTACCGGACTAGCGGGAGGGCCGTATTCGATCTTC. Amino acids: CASSSTGLAGGPYSIF.